What follows are 11 T cell receptor beta chains derived from one specimen sequenced in a study of response to subunit inactivated influenza vaccine. In TCRdb, the RT-PCR reads were re-called with MiXCR into one record per CDR3 protein. Of hundreds of thousands of distinct CDR3 sequences in the sample, approximately 14% are singletons; the top ten hold roughly 7.2%. The source material was PBMCs from blood, sampled 14 days before vaccination. These receptor sequences come from a man in his fifties or sixties who received an inactivated influenza vaccine.

This chain links TRBV5-1 with TRBJ2-1; 8 bases are a match to TRBD2. Germline V CDR1 and CDR2: SGHRS, YFSETQ. Trimming removed 0 bases from V and 4 bases from J; junction bases left unmatched: 9. CDR3 length: 17 residues. This chain's CDR3 is CASSLAGGLDAYNEQFF. CDR3 nucleotides: TGCGCCAGCAGCTTGGCGGGGGGGTTGGATGCATACAATGAGCAGTTCTTC.

The chain combines TRBV12-3 or TRBV12-4 with TRBJ2-3; unclear D gene. The length of the CDR3 is 14 residues. Trimming pared 3 bases from V and 5 bases from J, leaving 12 bases between. CDR3 bases: TGTGCCAGCAGTTTTTCCAGGCGGAGAGATACGCAGTATTTT. Translated: CASSFSRRRDTQYF.

Only a few counts were recorded for this clonotype. The rearrangement joins TRBV27 to TRBJ2-1, with no clear D. Looked up from germline, CDR1 is MNHEY and CDR2 is SMNVEV (reference sequence). This CDR3 comprises 13 residues. Trimming took 8 bases from V and 9 from J, leaving 17 bases between them. The CDR3 spells CASGLLVGGEQFF. The CDR3 nucleotides read TGTGCCAGCGGCCTCCTGGTCGGTGGTGAGCAGTTCTTC.

This clonotype was picked up many times. This chain joins TRBV20-1 and TRBJ1-2, with 7 bases aligning to TRBD1. CDR1 is DFQATT and CDR2 is SNEGSKA in the germline V gene (reference sequence). V lost 1 base to trimming and J lost 8 bases; unmatched junction nucleotides: 10. The CDR3 totals 14 residues. The CDR3 region is CSARVRDSLGGYTF. The CDR3 nucleotides are TGCAGTGCTAGAGTACGGGACAGTTTGGGCGGCTACACCTTC.

This clonotype was picked up many times. The chain has TRBV5-6 and TRBJ2-4, with D hard to call. The CDR3 is 14 amino acids. V dropped 5 bases and J dropped 0 bases, with 9 bases sitting between them. Germline lookup yields CDR1 SGHDT and CDR2 YYEEEE. CDR3 sequence (DNA): TGTGCCAGCAGTAGTGGGCTAGCCAAAAACATTCAGTACTTC. It yields the protein CASSSGLAKNIQYF. The whole variable domain, filled in from reference TRBV5-6 and TRBJ2-4, reads DAGVTQSPTHLIKTRGQQVTLRCSPKSGHDTVSWYQQALGQGPQFIFQYYEEEERQRGNFPDRFSGHQFPNYSSELNVNALLLGDSALYLCASSSGLAKNIQYFGAGTRLSVL.

This chain uses TRBV6-5 with TRBJ2-2; 7 bases line up with TRBD1. V shed 2 bases, J shed 4 bases, and the junction held 7 bases outside the gene matches. Germline CDR1 MNHEY, CDR2 SVGAGI. This CDR3 is 16 amino acids long. The CDR3 sequence is CASSYEMTGSTGELFF. The CDR3 DNA sequence: TGTGCCAGCAGTTACGAGATGACAGGGTCCACCGGGGAGCTGTTTTTT.

The chain links TRBV11-2 to TRBJ2-7; the D gene is possibly TRBD2 (6 bases). V lost 7 bases to trimming and J lost 7 bases, with 17 bases between them. Per germline, CDR1 SGHAT and CDR2 FQNNGV. CDR3 length: 13 amino acids. In DNA, the CDR3 is TGTGCCAGCACTACCGGTGGGGCGGGGGAGCAGTACTTC. Translation: CASTTGGAGEQYF.

J is TRBJ2-3 and V is TRBV4-2; a possible D gene is TRBD1 (6 bases). The germline V gene has CDR1 LGHNA and CDR2 YNFKEQ. V was shortened by 3 bases and J by 0 bases, with 16 bases between the two germline ends. This CDR3 contains 17 residues. The CDR3 DNA reads TGTGCCAGCAGCCAGCCAGAAAGGGGGTTTAGCACAGATACGCAGTATTTT. Protein product: CASSQPERGFSTDTQYF.

The chain combines TRBV5-1 with TRBJ2-7; D is possibly TRBD1 (6 bases). Trimming took 3 bases from V and 3 from J, leaving 19 bases between them. Germline V lookup: CDR1 SGHRS, CDR2 YFSETQ. The CDR3 has 16 residues. The DNA of the CDR3 is TGCGCCAGCAGCTCTGCAGGACAGATTCCGATCTACGAGCAGTACTTC. Residues: CASSSAGQIPIYEQYF.

This clonotype was seen only a few times. This chain uses TRBV5-4 with TRBJ2-1; unclear D gene. Germline CDR1 is SGHNT and CDR2 is YYREEE (reference sequence). The CDR3 is 14 residues long. V lost 9 bases, J lost 0 bases, and 13 bases lay in between. CDR3 region: CATRSQSSYNEQFF. In DNA, the CDR3 is TGTGCCACCAGGTCTCAGAGCTCCTACAATGAGCAGTTCTTC.

This clonotype was counted only a few times. The gene calls are TRBV5-1 and TRBJ2-3, with 11 positions matching TRBD2. Germline CDR1 reads SGHRS; CDR2 reads YFSETQ. The V segment lost 3 bases and the J segment 0 bases; nucleotides outside the gene matches: 6. The CDR3 is 17 amino acids. CDR3 in amino acids: CASSSGTSGASTDTQYF. CDR3 DNA sequence: TGCGCCAGCAGCTCCGGGACTAGCGGAGCGAGCACAGATACGCAGTATTTT.